Below are 31 T cell receptor beta chains sequenced from a single sample in a study of blood T cell repertoires in COVID-19. Only in-frame clones appear in the TCRdb table, and some are missing; sequencing was by immunoSEQ multiplex PCR. In the table there are about 160,000 clones, roughly 80% of which are singletons. The sample was PBMCs or T cells enriched from blood (not recorded which). These receptors all stem from a woman aged 60 to 75 who had recovered from COVID-19.

The V and J genes are TRBV9 and TRBJ2-5; tentatively, D is TRBD1 (8 bases). V gave up 0 bases and J gave up 5 bases, with 17 bases separating them. CDR1 SGDLS and CDR2 YYNGEE come from the germline V gene. This CDR3 region has 16 residues. The CDR3 nucleotides read TGTGCCAGCAGCGTAGGGCTTACAGGGGGGGTTGAGACCCAGTACTTC. Translation gives CASSVGLTGGVETQYF.

V and J are TRBV4-1 and TRBJ1-1; 8 bases fit TRBD1. V shed 5 bases, J shed 5 bases, and the junction held 7 bases outside the gene matches. Germline loops: CDR1 MGHRA, CDR2 YSYEKL. The CDR3 loop spans 14 amino acids. The CDR3 here is CASSEQTGETEAFF. The CDR3 bases are TGCGCCAGCAGCGAACAGACAGGGGAGACTGAAGCTTTCTTT.

The chain couples TRBV9 to TRBJ1-1, with D tentatively TRBD1 (5 bases). V lost 6 bases and J lost 0, with 12 bases in between. The length of the CDR3 is 14 residues. Germline values: CDR1 SGDLS, CDR2 YYNGEE. The DNA for the CDR3 is TGTGCCAGCAACGGACAAAACATGAACACTGAAGCTTTCTTT. This codes for CASNGQNMNTEAFF.

The J gene is TRBJ1-5, the V gene TRBV6-1; weak D call: TRBD1 (6 bases). The V gene lost 4 bases and the J gene lost 7 bases, with 20 bases spanning the gap. From germline, CDR1 is MNHNS and CDR2 SASEGT. The CDR3 consists of 16 residues. For the CDR3, the DNA is TGTGCCAGCAGTGGGGGGCGGCAGGGGAAAGGACAGCCCCAGCATTTT. Its protein is CASSGGRQGKGQPQHF.

This chain uses TRBV5-8 with TRBJ1-5; D is ambiguous. The V end was cut by 0 bases, the J end by 5 bases, with 6 bases between. This CDR3 spans 13 amino acids. Germline values: CDR1 SGHTS, CDR2 YDEGEE. CDR3 residues: CASSLGRDQPQHF. The CDR3 DNA follows: TGTGCCAGCAGCTTGGGACGGGATCAGCCCCAGCATTTT.

The V gene is TRBV7-9, the J gene TRBJ2-7; 8 bases fit TRBD1. J gave up 7 bases and V 1 base, and 6 bases lay outside the gene matches. Germline V CDR1 and CDR2: SEHNR, FQNEAQ (reference sequence). This CDR3 region has 14 residues. The CDR3 nucleotides are TGTGCCAGCAGCTTAGGGGCAGGGGGCTGGGAGCAGTACTTC. It encodes CASSLGAGGWEQYF.

The chain carries TRBV11-2 and TRBJ2-7, with 7 bases that match TRBD2. CDR1 and CDR2 from the germline V gene are SGHAT and FQNNGV. CDR3 length: 14 amino acids. V lost 5 bases and J lost 3; bases outside the gene matches: 7. This chain's CDR3 is CASSQRGLHYEQYF. DNA for the CDR3: TGTGCCAGCAGCCAAAGGGGACTACACTACGAGCAGTACTTC. The whole variable domain, filled in from reference TRBV11-2 and TRBJ2-7, reads EAGVAQSPRYKIIEKRQSVAFWCNPISGHATLYWYQQILGQGPKLLIQFQNNGVVDDSQLPKDRFSAERLKGVDSTLKIQPAKLEDSAVYLCASSQRGLHYEQYFGPGTRLTVT.

The chain is built from TRBV6-5 and TRBJ1-4, with TRBD1 matching over 11 bases. The germline V gene encodes CDR1 MNHEY and CDR2 SVGAGI. The CDR3 loop spans 15 amino acids. Trimming cost V 6 bases and J 8 bases; bases outside gene matches: 8. The CDR3 loop is CASSRWTGGDEKLFF. For the CDR3, the DNA is TGTGCCAGCAGCCGATGGACAGGGGGCGACGAAAAACTGTTTTTT.

This clone was observed a handful of times. This sequence joins TRBV18 and TRBJ2-7, with TRBD2 identical over 8 bases. The germline V gene has CDR1 KGHSH and CDR2 LQKENI. V lost 3 bases and J lost 1; bases outside the gene matches: 2. This CDR3 comprises 14 residues. For the CDR3, the DNA is TGTGCCAGCTCACCCGCGGGGGGATCCTACGAGCAGTACTTC. As protein: CASSPAGGSYEQYF.

The V gene is TRBV11-3, the J gene TRBJ1-1, with 7 bases identical to TRBD1. In germline, CDR1 is SGHNT, CDR2 YENEEA. Trimming at V came to 6 bases and at J to 0 bases, leaving 7 bases not matched to a gene. The CDR3 is 15 amino acids. In nucleotides, the CDR3 is TGTGCCAGCAGTCCCGGGACAGCTATGAACACTGAAGCTTTCTTT. It encodes CASSPGTAMNTEAFF.

This clone was counted between two and nine times. The rearrangement links TRBV10-1 to TRBJ2-3; D possibly corresponds to TRBD1 (6 bases). Germline V CDR1 and CDR2: WNHNN, SYGVQD (reference sequence). V lost 3 bases and J 4 bases, leaving 14 bases between the germline ends. This CDR3 has 15 residues. CDR3 residues: CASSDRRGSADTQYF. The DNA for the CDR3 is TGCGCCAGCAGTGATCGCAGGGGATCAGCAGATACGCAGTATTTT.

The J gene is TRBJ2-3, the V gene TRBV6-4; 11 positions agree with TRBD2. The CDR3 sequence is 15 residues long. Per the germline V gene, CDR1 is MRHNA and CDR2 is SNTAGT. V trimming: 2 bases; J trimming: 4 bases; junction bases outside the gene matches: 2. CDR3 sequence reads: CASSDGSGGADTQYF. CDR3 in DNA: TGTGCCAGCAGTGACGGTAGCGGGGGGGCAGATACGCAGTATTTT.

This clone was observed a handful of times. The gene calls are TRBV5-1 and TRBJ2-7; TRBD1 agrees at 9 bases. The germline V gene has CDR1 SGHRS and CDR2 YFSETQ. Losses at the gene ends were 2 bases for V and 1 base for J; bases not matched to a gene: 22. The CDR3 is 21 amino acids. As DNA, the CDR3 is TGCGCCAGCAGCTTCACCGGAGGAGGCCCGCAAGGAGGACAGGGGTCCTACGAGCAGTACTTC. This translates into CASSFTGGGPQGGQGSYEQYF.

The rearrangement uses TRBV29-1 and TRBJ1-6, with D uncertain. CDR1 is SQVTM and CDR2 is ANQGSEA in the germline V gene. Between the trimmed V and J ends, which lost 4 bases and 9 bases, there was a span of 13 bases. The CDR3 extends over 13 amino acids. The DNA for the CDR3 is TGCAGCGTTGCGGAGGTAGTGGGTTCACCCCTCCACTTT. Translating gives CSVAEVVGSPLHF.

In DNA form, the CDR3 reads TGCGCCAGCACCGGAATCCCAGGGTTGAACACTGAAGCTTTCTTT. It specifies CASTGIPGLNTEAFF. J is TRBJ1-1 and V is TRBV5-1, with D possibly matching TRBD1 (5 bases). The CDR3 is 15 amino acids. From germline, CDR1 is SGHRS and CDR2 YFSETQ. V shed 6 bases and J shed 0 bases, with 15 bases lying between them.

The chain is built from TRBV18 and TRBJ2-7, with TRBD1 matching 7 bases. V was clipped by 2 bases and J by 0 bases; unmatched bases: 4. Looked up from germline, CDR1 is KGHSH and CDR2 is LQKENI. The length of the CDR3 is 15 residues. CDR3: CASSPRQGNSYEQYF. Written as DNA, the CDR3 is TGTGCCAGCTCACCAAGACAGGGCAACTCCTACGAGCAGTACTTC. Drawing the rest from reference TRBV18 and TRBJ2-7, the complete variable domain is NAGVMQNPRHLVRRRGQEARLRCSPMKGHSHVYWYRQLPEEGLKFMVYLQKENIIDESGMPKERFSAEFPKEGPSILRIQQVVRGDSAAYFCASSPRQGNSYEQYFGPGTRLTVT.

The sample holds one count of this clone. The rearrangement links TRBV13 to TRBJ1-3; D is undetermined. V was trimmed by 3 bases and J by 4 bases, leaving 10 bases between them. The CDR3 consists of 14 residues. CDR1 PRHDT and CDR2 FYEKMQ come from the germline V gene (reference sequence). Here the CDR3 reads CASSFSESGNTIYF. Here the CDR3 DNA reads TGTGCCAGCAGCTTTTCAGAATCCGGAAACACCATATATTTT.

The chain is built from TRBV12-3 or TRBV12-4 and TRBJ1-1; no firm D call. The CDR3 sequence is 13 residues long. V was clipped by 7 bases and J by 10 bases, with 19 bases between them. The CDR3 region has the DNA TGTGCCAGCACCGAACCTTTTAATGCAGGAGCTTTCTTT. Its translation: CASTEPFNAGAFF.

The genes are TRBV7-9 and TRBJ2-3; tentative D call: TRBD1 (5 bases). Germline V gives CDR1 SEHNR, CDR2 FQNEAQ (reference sequence). CDR3 length: 15 amino acids. V gave up 7 bases and J gave up 0 bases, with 14 bases separating them. The CDR3 DNA sequence: TGTGCCAGCATTAGGGGTGCCACTAGCACAGATACGCAGTATTTT. Residues: CASIRGATSTDTQYF.

The V and J genes are TRBV25-1 and TRBJ1-2, with a weak D call TRBD1 (6 bases). Looked up from germline, CDR1 is MGHDK and CDR2 is SYGVNS. This CDR3 is built from 12 residues. The CDR3: CAVGAPAYGYTF. For the CDR3, the DNA is TGTGCGGTGGGGGCTCCGGCTTATGGCTACACCTTC.

The rearrangement uses TRBV2 and TRBJ1-5; D is unresolved. CDR1 is SNHLY and CDR2 is FYNNEI in the germline V gene. The ends were cut back, 8 bases at V and 0 bases at J, with 14 bases in the middle. The CDR3 sequence is 15 residues long. Here the CDR3 DNA reads TGTGCCAGCTGGGAGGGTAGGGATAGCAATCAGCCCCAGCATTTT. It specifies CASWEGRDSNQPQHF.

The chain employs TRBV5-1 and TRBJ1-1; tentatively, D is TRBD1 (5 bases). This CDR3 spans 13 amino acids. Germline-derived CDR1 and CDR2 are SGHRS and YFSETQ. Trimming left V 4 bases short and J 0 bases short, with 7 bases between. The CDR3 DNA follows: TGCGCCAGCAGCACGGACATGAACACTGAAGCTTTCTTT. It codes for CASSTDMNTEAFF.

The table lists this clone with a few counts. V is TRBV7-2 and J is TRBJ2-3; 10 bases map to TRBD2. Germline CDR1 and CDR2: SGHTA and FQGNSA. V was clipped by 11 bases and J by 1 base; unmatched bases: 6. The CDR3 totals 14 residues. The chain's CDR3 is CAVSGGAGTDTQYF. CDR3 in DNA: TGTGCCGTGAGCGGGGGGGCCGGCACAGATACGCAGTATTTT.

J is TRBJ1-5 and V is TRBV28; maybe TRBD1 (5 bases). The CDR3 contains 16 residues. Trimming took 2 bases from V and 2 from J, leaving 13 bases between them. In germline, CDR1 is MDHEN, CDR2 SYDVKM. The CDR3 sequence: CASSLPIQAGNQPQHF. CDR3 DNA sequence: TGTGCCAGCAGTTTACCAATACAGGCTGGCAATCAGCCCCAGCATTTT.

The chain links TRBV2 to TRBJ2-4; 7 bases map to TRBD2. The V gene's germline CDR1 is SNHLY and CDR2 FYNNEI. The trim removed 1 base at V and 1 base at J, leaving 7 bases unmatched. The CDR3 has 17 amino acids. The CDR3 nucleotides are TGTGCCAGCAGTGAAGGATGGGGGGGGATTGCCAAAAACATTCAGTACTTC. Its translation: CASSEGWGGIAKNIQYF.

The rearrangement joins TRBV7-2 to TRBJ2-5; D remains ambiguous. This CDR3 has 12 amino acids. Trimming took 6 bases from V and 8 from J, leaving 13 bases between them. CDR1 and CDR2 from the germline V gene are SGHTA and FQGNSA. CDR3 sequence: CASSGHPATQYF. CDR3 sequence (DNA): TGTGCCAGCAGTGGGCACCCCGCCACCCAGTACTTC.

This clone was found once. The CDR3: CASSQVGTEAFF. The CDR3 DNA follows: TGTGCCAGTAGTCAGGTCGGCACTGAAGCTTTCTTT. The rearrangement links TRBV19 to TRBJ1-1; D is uncertain. V lost 5 bases to trimming and J lost 4 bases, with 8 bases between them. The CDR3 totals 12 residues. Germline assignment: CDR1 LNHDA and CDR2 SQIVND (reference sequence). The complete variable domain, with remaining parts taken from reference TRBV19 and TRBJ1-1, reads DGGITQSPKYLFRKEGQNVTLSCEQNLNHDAMYWYRQDPGQGLRLIYYSQIVNDFQKGDIAEGYSVSREKKESFPLTVTSAQKNPTAFYLCASSQVGTEAFFGQGTRLTVV.

J is TRBJ2-2 and V is TRBV11-2; D remains unclear. The germline gives CDR1 SGHAT, CDR2 FQNNGV. Trimming stripped 3 bases from V and 1 base from J, with 6 bases between. This CDR3 spans 14 amino acids. The CDR3 is CASSFTGNTGELFF. In DNA, the CDR3 is TGTGCCAGCAGCTTCACTGGGAACACCGGGGAGCTGTTTTTT.

The V call is TRBV5-1, the J call TRBJ2-6; possibly TRBD2 for D (6 bases). This CDR3 region has 16 residues. CDR1 and CDR2 (germline): SGHRS, YFSETQ. V was pared by 2 bases and J by 1 base, with 10 bases between. The DNA of the CDR3 is TGCGCCAGCAGCTTAGGTGGGGGGTCTGGGGCCAACGTCCTGACTTTC. This codes for CASSLGGGSGANVLTF.

The chain uses TRBV5-1 and TRBJ2-2; 9 bases are shared with TRBD1. This CDR3 contains 16 residues. V shed 6 bases and J 0 bases; nucleotides not matched to a gene: 6. Germline V gene sequence: CDR1 SGHRS, CDR2 YFSETQ. In DNA form, the CDR3 reads TGCGCCAGCACTTGGACAGGGGCGACGAACACCGGGGAGCTGTTTTTT. This encodes CASTWTGATNTGELFF.

The V and J genes are TRBV5-6 and TRBJ1-2; no firm D call. The V and J ends lost 1 base and 12 bases respectively, with 22 bases between them. This CDR3 is built from 15 residues. The germline V gene has CDR1 SGHDT and CDR2 YYEEEE. CDR3 residues: CASSLLGSLDGVNTF. CDR3 coding DNA: TGTGCCAGCAGCTTGCTTGGATCACTCGACGGAGTGAACACCTTC.